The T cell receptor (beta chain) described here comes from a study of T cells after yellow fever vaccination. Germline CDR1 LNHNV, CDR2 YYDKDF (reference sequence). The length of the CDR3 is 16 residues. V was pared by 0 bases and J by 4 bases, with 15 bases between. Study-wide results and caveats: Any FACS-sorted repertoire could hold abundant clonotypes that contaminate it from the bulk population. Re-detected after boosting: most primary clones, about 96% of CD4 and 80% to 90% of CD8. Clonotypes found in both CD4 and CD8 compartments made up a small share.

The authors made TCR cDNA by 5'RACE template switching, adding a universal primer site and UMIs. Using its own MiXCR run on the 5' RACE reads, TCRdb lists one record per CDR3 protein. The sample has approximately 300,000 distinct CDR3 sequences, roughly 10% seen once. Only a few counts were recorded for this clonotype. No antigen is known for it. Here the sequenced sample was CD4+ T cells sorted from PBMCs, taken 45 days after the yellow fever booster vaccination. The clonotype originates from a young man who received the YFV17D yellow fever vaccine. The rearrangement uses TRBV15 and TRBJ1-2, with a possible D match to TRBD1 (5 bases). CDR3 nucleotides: TGTGCCACCAGCAGAGATACTCCGGGGGTCTTCTATGGCTACACCTTC. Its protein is CATSRDTPGVFYGYTF.